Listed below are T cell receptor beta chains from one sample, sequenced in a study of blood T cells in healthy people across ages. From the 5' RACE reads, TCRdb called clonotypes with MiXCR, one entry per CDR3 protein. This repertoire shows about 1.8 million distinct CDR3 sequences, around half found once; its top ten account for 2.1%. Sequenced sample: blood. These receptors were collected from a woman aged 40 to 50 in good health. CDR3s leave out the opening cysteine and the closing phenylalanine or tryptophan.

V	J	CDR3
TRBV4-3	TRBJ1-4	ASSQELHRVELF
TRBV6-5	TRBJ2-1	ASRAGTGERNEQF
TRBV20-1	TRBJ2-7	SAKTGGMDYEQY
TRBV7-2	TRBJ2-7	ASSFGLAGVYEQY
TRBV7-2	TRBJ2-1	ASSLRFWLGGGLQF
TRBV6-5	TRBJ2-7	ASSYRYEQY
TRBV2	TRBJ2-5	ASTAGAALEQY
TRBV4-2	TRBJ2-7	ASSQEKSAYEQY
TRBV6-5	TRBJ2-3	ASRGTGDTQY
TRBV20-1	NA	SARDRLISYEQY
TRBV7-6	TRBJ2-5	ASSPMWEETQY
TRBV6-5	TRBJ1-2	ASSYSRFTGRPNYGYT
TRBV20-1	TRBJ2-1	SASSGGGRNEQF
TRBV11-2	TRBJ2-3	ASSFNLGLDTQY
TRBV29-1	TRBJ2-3	SVEGDSPDTQY
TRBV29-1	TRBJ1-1	SVTGGDGAF
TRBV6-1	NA	ASSRTLTGTRNRETQY
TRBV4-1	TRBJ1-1	ASSDYSAGNTEAF
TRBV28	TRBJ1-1	ASRPVSGQAKGNTEAF
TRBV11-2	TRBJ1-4	ASSLGRGQLNEKLF
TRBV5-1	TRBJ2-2	ASSLDASGVTGELF
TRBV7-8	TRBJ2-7	ASSSMKPGYQY
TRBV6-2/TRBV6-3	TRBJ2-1	ASSNGDKQF
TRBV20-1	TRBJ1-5	SVPPAPLQGDQPQH
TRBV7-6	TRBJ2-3	ASSSQIAGGSDTQY
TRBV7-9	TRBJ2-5	ASDKGRLVQETQY
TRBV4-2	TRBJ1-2	ASSQDLGRRVNYGYT